This T cell receptor (beta chain) emerged from a study of early T cells in non-severe SARS-CoV-2 infection (TCRdb year 2021). In the study overall: Because TCR sequencing relied on bulk RNA taken from unsorted whole blood, pairing of alpha and beta chains was not possible. Beyond this particular receptor, the publication reports: VDJdb matching was skewed toward anti-spike CD8 responses, so virus-specific expansions were likely underestimated and private and CD4 specificities were missed.

In its sample, this clonotype was seen many times. Which antigen it targets is not known. There are no base qualities to consult, and no much larger clone falls within one base. Trimming leaves V shorter by 0 bases and J shorter by 6 bases, with the junction holding 5 bases beyond the gene matches. Taken from cysteine to phenylalanine, the CDR3 has 15 residues. Only the CDR3 portion is preserved as DNA: 45 bases, with reading frame beginning at the first base. CDR1 and CDR2 are drawn from the germline V gene: MDHEN, SYDVKM. A case-control design nested within a healthcare worker cohort in London, UK, was used, with weekly nasopharyngeal swab PCR tests and blood sampling performed. Healthcare workers were recruited between 23 and 31 March 2020, during the week of the UK lockdown, and were followed weekly for up to roughly 15 weeks. Library preparation used 5' RACE. The instrument was a NextSeq 500. The TCR library protocol attached unique molecular identifiers to individual cDNA molecules to correct for sequencing error and PCR bias. Sequencing covered both TCR alpha and beta chains, and within each sample the abundances of alpha and beta sequences were tightly co-correlated. The source study handled its data this way. Decombinator V4 was used to perform V gene, J gene and CDR3 annotation of TCR sequences. TCRs were defined as expanded if a significant change between any two time points was detected under a Poisson model with p below 0.0001. TCR abundances were normalised to the total number of TCRs sequenced per sample and expressed as counts per million. MAIT TCRs were defined by TRAV1-2 paired with TRAJ12, TRAJ20 or TRAJ33, and iNKT TCRs by TRAV10 paired with TRAJ18. A search of VDJdb, accessed on 1 November 2021, was run for TCRs annotated to CMV, EBV and SARS-CoV-2, with TCRs annotated for multiple antigens excluded. TCRdb applied fastp at Q25 and MiXCR to the public reads, then kept only in-frame beta chains. Rows matching on CDR3 protein sequence are summarized as one entry with the most common DNA and genes. TCRdb, rather than the study authors, made the V and J calls. The sample data list tens of thousands of distinct CDR3 sequences, and around 8% of these were observed just once. The top ten clonotypes cover approximately 9.8% of the sample.

Sequenced material: whole blood. This chain is built from TRBV28 and TRBJ2-3; 8 central nucleotides agree with TRBD1. The source is an adult who was a healthcare worker with PCR-confirmed SARS-CoV-2 infection or an uninfected control (not recorded which). The CDR3 corresponds to CASSLWQGAPDTQYF. The DNA sequence is given as TGTGCCAGCAGTTTATGGCAGGGGGCGCCGGATACGCAGTATTTT.